Each of the 11 T cell receptor beta chains below was sequenced from the same sample in a study of T cells after yellow fever vaccination. MiXCR, run by TCRdb on the 5' RACE reads, gives a single entry per CDR3 protein. This table holds about 170,000 distinct CDR3 sequences, approximately 6.2% found once. The sequences come from CD4+ T cells sorted from PBMCs, collected on the day of the first yellow fever vaccination. Receptor source: a man between 18 and 35 years old who received the YFV17D yellow fever vaccine.

This clonotype was detected only a few times. The gene calls are TRBV6-1 and TRBJ2-2, with 8 bases fitting TRBD2. Germline trimming cut 4 bases from V and 3 bases from J; bases unmatched to any gene: 7. Germline loops: CDR1 MNHNS, CDR2 SASEGT. This CDR3 spans 16 amino acids. The CDR3, as DNA: TGTGCCAGCAGTGTATCAGCGGGGGTCGACACCGGGGAGCTGTTTTTT. As protein: CASSVSAGVDTGELFF.

The V gene is TRBV7-2, the J gene TRBJ2-7; 8 bases map to TRBD1. Germline loops: CDR1 SGHTA, CDR2 FQGNSA. V lost 5 bases, J lost 6 bases, and 18 bases stayed unmatched. CDR3 length: 17 amino acids. CDR3 sequence: CASSPATGARMRGEQYF. For the CDR3, the DNA is TGTGCCAGCAGCCCAGCGACAGGGGCCCGGATGAGGGGCGAGCAGTACTTC. The whole variable domain, remainder taken from reference TRBV7-2 and TRBJ2-7, is GAGVSQSPSNKVTEKGKDVELRCDPISGHTALYWYRQSLGQGLEFLIYFQGNSAPDKSGLPSDRFSAERTGGSVSTLTIQRTQQEDSAVYLCASSPATGARMRGEQYFGPGTRLTVT.

This clonotype came up a few times. J is TRBJ2-1 and V is TRBV18; D may be TRBD1 or TRBD2 (6 bases each). The V end was cut by 3 bases, the J end by 7 bases, with 13 bases between. The CDR3 contains 14 residues. Germline assignment: CDR1 KGHSH and CDR2 LQKENI. As DNA, the CDR3 is TGTGCCAGCTCACCCCCTCAGGGGAGGAATGAGCAGTTCTTC. Protein product: CASSPPQGRNEQFF. Complete variable domain (other parts from reference TRBV18 and TRBJ2-1): NAGVMQNPRHLVRRRGQEARLRCSPMKGHSHVYWYRQLPEEGLKFMVYLQKENIIDESGMPKERFSAEFPKEGPSILRIQQVVRGDSAAYFCASSPPQGRNEQFFGPGTRLTVL.

This clonotype appeared a few times. The chain has TRBV20-1 and TRBJ2-7; 12 nucleotides match TRBD2. The CDR3 is made up of 14 amino acids. Trimming cost V 7 bases and J 5 bases; bases outside gene matches: 9. Germline V gene lookup returns CDR1 DFQATT and CDR2 SNEGSKA (reference sequence). As DNA, the CDR3 is TGCAGTGTAAACCCCACTAGCGGGGGGAACGAGCAGTACTTC. Amino acids: CSVNPTSGGNEQYF.

Comments on this clonotype: Just one base apart from a much larger clone, this may be a read error. The chain links TRBV20-1 to TRBJ2-3; TRBD2 agrees at 8 bases. This CDR3 is 16 amino acids long. Germline CDR1 and CDR2: DFQATT and SNEGSKA (reference sequence). The CDR3 is CCARGSAGGSQDTQYF. The DNA for the CDR3 is TGCTGTGCGAGGGGATCGGCGGGGGGTTCGCAGGATACGCAGTATTTT.

This sequence joins TRBV24-1 and TRBJ2-2; 8 bases align to TRBD1. Germline V gene sequence: CDR1 KGHDR, CDR2 SFDVKD. V shed 10 bases and J 3 bases; nucleotides not matched to a gene: 15. There are 17 residues in the CDR3. In DNA form, the CDR3 reads TGTGCCACAGGCCCTAGCCCCGGACAGGGCTACACCGGGGAGCTGTTTTTT. It encodes CATGPSPGQGYTGELFF.

This clonotype was seen repeatedly, ten times or more. The chain joins TRBV4-3 to TRBJ2-1; D ambiguous. The CDR3 runs 14 residues. Germline values: CDR1 LGHNA, CDR2 YSLEER. The germline V and J ends were trimmed by 0 bases and 7 bases, with 10 bases remaining between them. The CDR3 region has the DNA TGCGCCAGCAGCCAAGATACGGCCACTAATGAGCAGTTCTTC. Protein sequence: CASSQDTATNEQFF.

The chain is built from TRBV18 and TRBJ1-6; maybe TRBD1 (5 bases). Germline lookup yields CDR1 KGHSH and CDR2 LQKENI. The CDR3 has 13 residues. Trimming removed 0 bases from V and 10 bases from J, with 7 bases in between. For the CDR3, the DNA is TGTGCCAGCTCACCACCGGGGCTATCACCCCTCCACTTT. This encodes CASSPPGLSPLHF. The whole variable domain, filled in from reference TRBV18 and TRBJ1-6, reads NAGVMQNPRHLVRRRGQEARLRCSPMKGHSHVYWYRQLPEEGLKFMVYLQKENIIDESGMPKERFSAEFPKEGPSILRIQQVVRGDSAAYFCASSPPGLSPLHFGNGTRLTVT.

Turning to this clonotype: This may be a read error, as it is one base from a much larger clone. The chain joins TRBV2 to TRBJ1-5, with 7 bases that match TRBD1. Germline V gene data show CDR1 as SNHLY and CDR2 as FYNNEI. The CDR3 has 18 residues. The CDR3 here is CAGSNPRDSPYSNQPQHF. The CDR3 DNA follows: TGTGCCGGCAGTAACCCCCGGGACAGCCCGTATAGCAATCAGCCCCAGCATTTT.

This clonotype occurred many times. This chain joins TRBV28 and TRBJ1-5; tentatively, D is TRBD1 (5 bases). The CDR3 runs to 17 residues. V was clipped by 6 bases and J by 5 bases, with 23 bases between them. Germline V gene data show CDR1 as MDHEN and CDR2 as SYDVKM. CDR3 in amino acids: CASSLRVSFSVDQPQHF. CDR3 DNA sequence: TGTGCCAGCAGCCTCAGGGTTTCGTTCTCGGTCGATCAGCCCCAGCATTTT.

This clonotype was seen more than once but under ten times. This sequence joins TRBV7-2 and TRBJ1-4; D might be TRBD1 (5 bases). This CDR3 is built from 16 residues. Trimming pared 5 bases from V and 8 bases from J, leaving 21 bases between. Germline CDR1 SGHTA, CDR2 FQGNSA. The CDR3 bases are TGTGCCAGCAGCCCACGGGTGGGTGGTGCAGGGGAAAAACTGTTTTTT. Its translation: CASSPRVGGAGEKLFF.